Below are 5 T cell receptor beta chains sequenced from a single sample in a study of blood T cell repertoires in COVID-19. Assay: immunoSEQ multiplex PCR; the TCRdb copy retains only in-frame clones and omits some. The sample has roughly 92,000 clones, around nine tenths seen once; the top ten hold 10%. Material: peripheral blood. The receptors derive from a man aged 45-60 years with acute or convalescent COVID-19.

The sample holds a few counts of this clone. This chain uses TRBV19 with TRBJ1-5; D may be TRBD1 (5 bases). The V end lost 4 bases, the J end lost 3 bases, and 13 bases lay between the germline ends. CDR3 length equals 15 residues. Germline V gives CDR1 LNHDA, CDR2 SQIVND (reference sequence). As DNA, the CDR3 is TGTGCCAGTAGTACCCCAGACAGCTACAATCAGCCCCAGCATTTT. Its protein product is CASSTPDSYNQPQHF.

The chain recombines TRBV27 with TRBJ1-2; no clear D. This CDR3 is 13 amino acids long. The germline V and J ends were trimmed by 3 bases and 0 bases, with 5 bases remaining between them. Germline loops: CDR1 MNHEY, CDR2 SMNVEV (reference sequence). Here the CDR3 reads CASSFGANYGYTF. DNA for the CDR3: TGTGCCAGCAGTTTCGGAGCTAACTATGGCTACACCTTC.

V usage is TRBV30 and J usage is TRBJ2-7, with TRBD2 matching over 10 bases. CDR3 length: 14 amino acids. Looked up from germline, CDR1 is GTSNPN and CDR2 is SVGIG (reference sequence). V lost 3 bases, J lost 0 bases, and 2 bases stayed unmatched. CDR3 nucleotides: TGTGCCTGGAGACTAGCGGGGAGCTCCTACGAGCAGTACTTC. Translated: CAWRLAGSSYEQYF.

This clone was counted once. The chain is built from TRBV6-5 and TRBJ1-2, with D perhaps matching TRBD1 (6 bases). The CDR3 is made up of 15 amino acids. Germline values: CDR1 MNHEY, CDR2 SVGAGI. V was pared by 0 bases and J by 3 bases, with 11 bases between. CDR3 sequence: CASSYSGGGYYGYTF. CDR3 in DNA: TGTGCCAGCAGTTACTCCGGGGGGGGCTACTATGGCTACACCTTC.

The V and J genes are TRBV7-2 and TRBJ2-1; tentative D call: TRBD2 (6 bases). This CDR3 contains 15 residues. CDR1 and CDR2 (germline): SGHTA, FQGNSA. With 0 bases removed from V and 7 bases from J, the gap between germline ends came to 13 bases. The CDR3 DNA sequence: TGTGCCAGCAGCTTAGCCGGGAGAGTTGGGAATGAGCAGTTCTTC. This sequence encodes CASSLAGRVGNEQFF.